The rows below give T cell receptor beta chains drawn from one sample of a study of cytomegalovirus exposure and HLA in healthy donors. The data were produced by immunoSEQ multiplex PCR, yet TCRdb's version contains in-frame clones alone and is incomplete. The sample lists 90,000 to 150,000 clones, 81% occurring once. Material: PBMCs. Receptors originate from a middle-aged man in good health and CMV-seronegative. The CDR3 runs from the conserved cysteine through the conserved F or W. Each record gives: clone size, D gene, J gene, V gene, CDR3 DNA, CDR3 protein. The D gene is left open where the match is weak. A row's size may be missing; if present it is once, few, many or a size class.

>.|.|TRBJ1-1|TRBV7-2
TGTGCCAGCAGCGGACAGAGAGGCACTGAAGCTTTCTTT
CASSGQRGTEAFF
>.|TRBD2|TRBJ2-7|TRBV19
TGTGCCAGTAGTATAGATCTACTAGCGGGGACTTATACGCCCTACGAGCAGTACTTC
CASSIDLLAGTYTPYEQYF
>few|TRBD2|TRBJ2-7|TRBV9
TGTGCCAGCAGCGTGGGAGCTAGCGGGGGTCCCTACGAGCAGTACTTC
CASSVGASGGPYEQYF
>.|TRBD2|TRBJ2-3|TRBV4-2
TGTGCCAGCAGCCACATACTAGCGGGGGGAAACACAGATACGCAGTATTTT
CASSHILAGGNTDTQYF
>.|.|TRBJ2-3|TRBV7-2
TGTGCCAGCAGCCCTACAGATACGCAGTATTTT
CASSPTDTQYF
>few|TRBD1|TRBJ1-6|TRBV4-3
TGCGCCAGCAGCCCAACAGGGGTAGCTTCACCCCTCCACTTT
CASSPTGVASPLHF
>.|.|TRBJ2-6|TRBV19
TGTGCCAGTACGGCCAGTACCTCTGGGGCCAACGGCCTGACTTTC
CASTASTSGANGLTF
>.|.|TRBJ1-1|TRBV19
TGTGCCAGTAGGCGGGACGCAATGAACACTGAAGCTTTCTTT
CASRRDAMNTEAFF
>.|.|TRBJ1-5|TRBV11-2
TGTGCCAGCAGCTTAGAAGTTGTCGGTCAGCCCCAGCATTTT
CASSLEVVGQPQHF
>once|.|TRBJ2-5|TRBV7-2
TGTGCCAGCAGCTTGCGAGCGGTTGAGACCCAGTACTTC
CASSLRAVETQYF
>few|.|TRBJ2-3|TRBV4-1
TGCGCCAGCAGCCAAGTGTCTAGCCCCCCAGATACGCAGTATTTT
CASSQVSSPPDTQYF
>.|.|TRBJ1-2|TRBV6-5
TGTGCCAGCAGTTACGATCCAACACACTATGGCTACACCTTC
CASSYDPTHYGYTF
>.|TRBD1|TRBJ2-7|TRBV28
TGTGCCAGCAGCTCCGGACAGGGTCCAAACGAGCAGTACTTC
CASSSGQGPNEQYF
>.|.|TRBJ1-4|TRBV25-1
TGTGCCAGCAGTGAGGGGGGTGGAGGCGGTGAAAAACTGTTTTTT
CASSEGGGGGEKLFF
>.|.|TRBJ1-1|TRBV5-3
TGTGCCAGCTCCCCTCCGAGGTGGCCGGGACAGAACACTGAAGCTTTCTTT
CASSPPRWPGQNTEAFF
>once|TRBD2|TRBJ2-5|TRBV19
TGTGCCAGTAGTACTACCCCGGGAGGAGAGACCCAGTACTTC
CASSTTPGGETQYF
>.|.|TRBJ2-2|TRBV5-1
TGCGCCAGCACGGTTCAGGGAACGAACACCGGGGAGCTGTTTTTT
CASTVQGTNTGELFF
>.|TRBD1|TRBJ1-2|TRBV9
TGTGCCAGCAGTCACGACAGGGGGCACGGCTACACCTTC
CASSHDRGHGYTF
>.|TRBD1|TRBJ1-6|TRBV4-1
TGCGCCAGCAGCCAAGATACCGGGACAGGGGCTTCACCCCTCCACTTT
CASSQDTGTGASPLHF
>once|.|TRBJ1-6|TRBV27
TGTGCCAGTAATCGGGGATCACCCCTCCACTTT
CASNRGSPLHF
>.|.|TRBJ1-2|TRBV14
TGTGCCAGCAGCCAAGATCTTGCAGGCTATGGCTACACCTTC
CASSQDLAGYGYTF
>.|TRBD2|TRBJ2-5|TRBV19
TGTGCCAGTAGTATTCGGTCGGTAGCGGGGCCTCAAGAGACCCAGTACTTC
CASSIRSVAGPQETQYF
>.|.|TRBJ1-5|TRBV7-2
TGTGCCAGCAGCTTACTTAGGGGTCAGCCCCAGCATTTT
CASSLLRGQPQHF
>.|.|TRBJ2-5|TRBV7-2
TGTGCCAGCAGCTTCCGCGGGCCAGAAGAGACCCAGTACTTC
CASSFRGPEETQYF
>.|TRBD1|TRBJ2-4|TRBV7-2
TGTGCCAGCAGCCCAAGACAGGGGAGCATTCAGTACTTC
CASSPRQGSIQYF
>.|.|TRBJ1-5|TRBV2
TGTGCCAGCACTCGGGGAGGCAATCAGCCCCAGCATTTT
CASTRGGNQPQHF
>few|TRBD2|TRBJ2-2|TRBV5-1
TGCGCCAGCAGCTTGGTTCTAGCGGGGGTTACCGGGGAGCTGTTTTTT
CASSLVLAGVTGELFF
>.|TRBD1|TRBJ1-2|TRBV27
TGTGCCAGCAGCCAGACAGGGAACTACTATGGCTACACCTTC
CASSQTGNYYGYTF
>.|TRBD2|TRBJ2-1|TRBV28
TGTGCCAGCAGTTTGGGACTAGCGGGAGCCGAGCAGTTCTTC
CASSLGLAGAEQFF
>once|.|TRBJ2-3|TRBV14
TGTGCCAGCAGCCAAATTCCCAATACGCAGTATTTT
CASSQIPNTQYF
>.|TRBD2|TRBJ2-1|TRBV7-2
TGTGCCAGCAGCCCAATCCTAGCGGGAGGGCCCTACAATGAGCAGTTCTTC
CASSPILAGGPYNEQFF
>.|.|TRBJ2-1|TRBV5-1
TGCGCCAGCAGCCTGGGGGGAGTTGGGGATGAGCAGTTCTTC
CASSLGGVGDEQFF
>.|.|TRBJ2-1|TRBV27
TGTGCCAGCAGTTCCCTCCCACAGAAGATCCCTCCATTCGGCTACAATGAGCAGTTCTTC
CASSSLPQKIPPFGYNEQFF